This TCR beta chain was identified in a study of CD8 T cells in Susac syndrome. RNA was extracted with the RNeasy kit, and a quantity of roughly 0.5 to 1 ug was reverse transcribed using random hexamers. One entry per CDR3 protein, called by TCRdb with MiXCR from the immunoSEQ multiplex PCR reads. The top ten hold approximately 0.11% of the sample, which has hundreds of thousands of distinct CDR3 sequences, around 85% seen once. This CDR3 has 16 amino acids. The V gene lost 0 bases and the J gene lost 1 base, with 14 bases spanning the gap. Germline V gene sequence: CDR1 SQVTM, CDR2 ANQGSEA. This clonotype was obtained from a human donor with multiple sclerosis. Sequences were obtained from CD8+ T cells from PBMCs. The rearrangement uses TRBV29-1 and TRBJ2-3; D tentatively reads TRBD1 or TRBD2 (6 bases each). In DNA, the CDR3 is TGCAGCGTTGAAGAATTGGGGGGCGAGGGCACAGATACGCAGTATTTT. It yields the protein CSVEELGGEGTDTQYF.